These T cell receptor beta chains were read from a single sample in a study of Ad26.COV2.S vaccination and SARS-CoV-2 variants. Profiling relied on immunoSEQ multiplex PCR, and the TCRdb table lists in-frame clones only, not all of them. Altogether under 150,000 clones are present, about nine tenths being singletons, with the ten largest covering 5%. Sequencing used peripheral blood, obtained after recovery from COVID-19. These receptors originate from a human donor who had recovered from COVID-19. CDR3s include the opening cysteine and the closing phenylalanine or tryptophan.

>TRBJ2-7|TRBV5-1
CASSGDSYSYEQYF
>TRBJ2-1|TRBV4-1
CASSQAEIVEQFF
>TRBJ2-7|TRBV4-1
CASSQGAGAYEQYF
>TRBJ2-7|TRBV5-4
CASSRDPSSYEQYF
>TRBJ2-7|TRBV30
CAWSSLDRAYEQYF
>TRBJ1-5|TRBV27
CASSSAGHNQPQHF
>TRBJ1-2|TRBV12-3/TRBV12-4
CASSRSGGYGYTF
>TRBJ2-2|TRBV13
CASSPPNSNTGELFF
>TRBJ2-7|TRBV19
CASSIGPLGQGAQYF
>TRBJ2-7|TRBV15
CATSRAEPYEQYF
>TRBJ1-1|TRBV6-5
CASSPQGRMNTEAFF
>TRBJ2-7|TRBV6-5
CASRKDSYEQYF
>TRBJ2-5|TRBV7-2
CASSTDLGETQYF
>TRBJ1-6|TRBV28
CASTPGQGYSPLHF
>TRBJ1-2|TRBV28
CASSLGPGANYGYTF
>TRBJ2-1|TRBV2
CASRTGLAGENEQFF
>TRBJ2-7|TRBV23-1
CASSQLPPGVSYEQYF
>TRBJ1-1|TRBV19
CASTHRDQGRTEAFF
>TRBJ1-2|TRBV4-1
CASSQGNGYTF
>TRBJ2-1|TRBV29-1
CSVLDGGPYNEQFF
>TRBJ1-6|TRBV6-5
CASTYDRVNSPLHF
>TRBJ1-2|TRBV19
CASSIQPIATGGYTF
>TRBJ1-1|TRBV5-4
CASSTTATPTEAFF
>TRBJ1-2|TRBV15
CATSTGTGNYGYTF
>TRBJ2-1|TRBV11-2
CASSRLAGKNNEQFF
>TRBJ1-1|TRBV30
CAWKPGAGTEAFF
>TRBJ2-7|TRBV14
CASSQEWSYEQYF
>TRBJ1-1|TRBV28
CASSPTGTVNTEAFF
>TRBJ1-2|TRBV5-4
CASSRPGTGNGYTF
>TRBJ1-2|TRBV7-2
CASSPRRDRGYGYTF
>TRBJ2-1|TRBV30
CACTLRGQFDEQFF
>TRBJ1-6|TRBV27
CASSSTRQGTGSPLHF
>TRBJ1-6|TRBV10-2
CASSDKDSPLHF
>TRBJ1-3|TRBV19
CASSIEGTVASGNTIYF
>TRBJ1-6|TRBV7-2
CASSLASGGVPAPLHF
>TRBJ1-1|TRBV7-9
CASSLVQGVSPEAFF
>TRBJ2-3|TRBV14
CASSSQDRGSADTQYF
>TRBJ2-1|TRBV6-5
CASSYRGEVYNEQFF
>TRBJ1-5|TRBV5-5
CASSWTGLYQPQHF